This TCR beta chain was documented in a study of CD8+ T cells in alopecia areata. Sequencing relied on a cDNA template that was reverse transcribed from extracted RNA. Clones were sequenced by immunoSEQ multiplex PCR, and TCRdb holds only the in-frame ones, with some missing. The table has 55,000 to 65,000 clones, 40% to 50% seen once. The CDR3 has 14 residues. The V gene end was trimmed by 4 bases and the J gene end by 7 bases; junction bases not matched to a gene: 7. Germline V lookup: CDR1 SQVTM, CDR2 ANQGSEA. PBMCs, the starting material, were the source of sorted CD4+ and CD8+ T cells. The specimen was NKG2D-low CD8+ T cells sorted from blood. The source is a human donor with alopecia areata. The V call is TRBV29-1, the J call TRBJ2-1; 10 bases are a match to TRBD2. CDR3: CSVGAGGLWNEQFF. CDR3 sequence (DNA): TGCAGCGTTGGAGCGGGGGGGCTGTGGAATGAGCAGTTCTTC.